This T cell receptor beta chain stems from a study of T cell responses to AZD1222 COVID-19 vaccine. TCRdb's copy holds only in-frame clones and misses some; the assay was immunoSEQ multiplex PCR. The repertoire includes under 200,000 clones, roughly 90% of them detected once, and nearly 1% sits in the top ten. The sequence was obtained from an adult in good health. The starting material was peripheral blood, obtained on day 0 of AZD1222 vaccination.

The DNA for the CDR3 is TGTGCCAGCAGCTCGGTCACAACTTTCTCTGGAAACACCATATATTTT. Translated, it gives CASSSVTTFSGNTIYF. This rearrangement joins TRBV11-2 to TRBJ1-3; D is unresolved. This CDR3 is built from 16 residues. The germline V and J ends were trimmed by 4 bases and 0 bases, with 13 bases remaining between them. Germline V CDR1 and CDR2: SGHAT, FQNNGV.